These T cell receptor beta chains were read from a single sample in a study of CD8+ T cells in alopecia areata. Repertoires were generated with immunoSEQ multiplex PCR, while TCRdb's copy carries only in-frame clones and drops some. In the table there are 140,000 or so clones, roughly 46% of which are singletons. This specimen consisted of CD4+ T cells sorted from blood, obtained at week 0. Source of these receptors: a human donor with alopecia areata. CDR3s include the opening cysteine and the closing phenylalanine or tryptophan. Each record gives: clone size, V gene, J gene, D gene, CDR3 DNA, CDR3 protein. The D gene is left open where the match is weak. Clone size, where shown, is once, few, many, or a class for clones that have expanded.

size: NA; V: TRBV5-1; J: TRBJ2-7; D: NA; DNA: TGCGCCAGCAGCTTGATCGGCCAGTTGTACTTC; CDR3: CASSLIGQLYF
size: NA; V: TRBV15; J: TRBJ1-5; D: NA; DNA: TGTGCCACCAGCAGAGACTCCCAGCGGGGGCAGCCCCAGCATTTT; CDR3: CATSRDSQRGQPQHF
size: NA; V: TRBV5-1; J: TRBJ2-5; D: NA; DNA: TGCGCCAGTTCTGGGGGGTCCGGTGAGACCCAGTACTTC; CDR3: CASSGGSGETQYF
size: few; V: TRBV29-1; J: TRBJ1-2; D: TRBD1; DNA: TGCAGCGTTGATCCAGGACAGGGAAAAGGCTACACCTTC; CDR3: CSVDPGQGKGYTF
size: once; V: TRBV6-1; J: TRBJ2-7; D: NA; DNA: TGTGCCAGCAGTACCTGGACGGCCCCGGGGTACTTC; CDR3: CASSTWTAPGYF
size: NA; V: TRBV20-1; J: TRBJ2-5; D: NA; DNA: TGCAGTGTCGGTCTGGAGACCCAGTACTTC; CDR3: CSVGLETQYF
size: NA; V: TRBV5-1; J: TRBJ2-5; D: TRBD1; DNA: TGCGCCAGCAGCACAGGACAGGGCCAGACCCAGTACTTC; CDR3: CASSTGQGQTQYF
size: NA; V: TRBV7-2; J: TRBJ2-5; D: NA; DNA: TGTGCCAGCAGCTTACAACAGAATAGTGAGACCCAGTACTTC; CDR3: CASSLQQNSETQYF
size: few; V: TRBV5-1; J: TRBJ2-4; D: NA; DNA: TGCGCCAGCAGCTTGCTTGGCGGAAACATTCAGTACTTC; CDR3: CASSLLGGNIQYF
size: few; V: TRBV7-2; J: TRBJ1-2; D: NA; DNA: TGTGCCAGCAGCTTAGGTTGGATGACCGATGCTAACTATGGCTACACCTTC; CDR3: CASSLGWMTDANYGYTF
size: few; V: TRBV7-2; J: TRBJ2-7; D: NA; DNA: TGTGCCAGCAGCTTAGGGGGGTCCCTGTACGAGCAGTACTTC; CDR3: CASSLGGSLYEQYF
size: NA; V: TRBV15; J: TRBJ2-7; D: NA; DNA: TGTGCCACCAGCAGAAGACAGCTACACGAGCAGTACTTC; CDR3: CATSRRQLHEQYF
size: NA; V: TRBV29-1; J: TRBJ2-7; D: NA; DNA: TGCAGCGTTGTTCGCGACAGGATGACCTACGAGCAGTACTTC; CDR3: CSVVRDRMTYEQYF
size: few; V: TRBV15; J: TRBJ1-2; D: NA; DNA: TGTGCCACCAGCAGAGACGGGCAGGCCCAGGGCTACACCTTC; CDR3: CATSRDGQAQGYTF
size: NA; V: TRBV4-2; J: TRBJ2-1; D: TRBD2; DNA: TGTGCCAGCAGCAGACGACTAGCGGGAGCGGGCAATGAGCAGTTCTTC; CDR3: CASSRRLAGAGNEQFF
size: NA; V: TRBV7-2; J: TRBJ2-7; D: TRBD2; DNA: TGTGCCAGCAGCTTAGCCGGGACTAGCGGGAGGTTTTACGAGCAGTACTTC; CDR3: CASSLAGTSGRFYEQYF
size: NA; V: TRBV6-6; J: TRBJ2-7; D: NA; DNA: TGTGCCAGCAGTTACTCGACCAGAGGGGACGAGCAGTACTTC; CDR3: CASSYSTRGDEQYF
size: NA; V: TRBV4-1; J: TRBJ2-3; D: NA; DNA: TGCGCCAGCAGCCTGGAAGACACAGATACGCAGTATTTT; CDR3: CASSLEDTDTQYF
size: NA; V: TRBV29-1; J: TRBJ1-5; D: NA; DNA: TGCAGCGTTGCCGGATCTACAGGGTCAAATCAGCCCCAGCATTTT; CDR3: CSVAGSTGSNQPQHF
size: NA; V: TRBV2; J: TRBJ1-4; D: NA; DNA: TGTGCCAGCAGCTTTTATGAAAAACTGTTTTTT; CDR3: CASSFYEKLFF
size: NA; V: TRBV18; J: TRBJ2-7; D: TRBD1; DNA: TGTGCCAGCTCACCGGGACAGGGCAACGAGCAGTACTTC; CDR3: CASSPGQGNEQYF
size: NA; V: TRBV5-1; J: TRBJ1-2; D: NA; DNA: TGCGCCAGCAGCTTGGACACGACTAACTATGGCTACACCTTC; CDR3: CASSLDTTNYGYTF
size: NA; V: TRBV15; J: TRBJ2-5; D: NA; DNA: TGTGCCACCAGCAGAGATGGCCAAGAGACCCAGTACTTC; CDR3: CATSRDGQETQYF
size: NA; V: TRBV6-1; J: TRBJ1-3; D: NA; DNA: TGTGCCAGCTTGGCCAGCCTCTCTGGAAACACCATATATTTT; CDR3: CASLASLSGNTIYF
size: NA; V: TRBV15; J: TRBJ1-2; D: TRBD1; DNA: TGTGCCACCAGCAGAGGGGGACAGGGGATCTGGGACTATGGCTACACCTTC; CDR3: CATSRGGQGIWDYGYTF
size: once; V: TRBV5-1; J: TRBJ2-5; D: NA; DNA: TGCGCCAGCAGCGGTCAGCCACAAGAGACCCAGTACTTC; CDR3: CASSGQPQETQYF
size: NA; V: TRBV7-8; J: TRBJ2-3; D: NA; DNA: TGTGCCAGCAGCCCCTTAGCTAGTCTCGCAGCAGATACGCAGTATTTT; CDR3: CASSPLASLAADTQYF
size: NA; V: TRBV7-9; J: TRBJ1-1; D: NA; DNA: TGTGCCAGCAGCTTAGGCGGGGGAAGAGGGACTGAAGCTTTCTTT; CDR3: CASSLGGGRGTEAFF
size: NA; V: TRBV6-5; J: TRBJ2-1; D: NA; DNA: TGTGCCAGCACTAAGGGGGGGACAGTCTACAATGAGCAGTTCTTC; CDR3: CASTKGGTVYNEQFF
size: few; V: TRBV29-1; J: TRBJ2-7; D: TRBD1; DNA: TGCAGCGTCTCCAGGGGACAGGGTTACGAGCAGTACTTC; CDR3: CSVSRGQGYEQYF
size: few; V: TRBV30; J: TRBJ1-1; D: NA; DNA: TGTGCCTGGAGTGGGACCTCCGGGGGGACTGAAGCTTTCTTT; CDR3: CAWSGTSGGTEAFF
size: few; V: TRBV29-1; J: TRBJ2-3; D: NA; DNA: TGCAGCGTTGAAGATTGGGGAAATGCTCCGACAGATACGCAGTATTTT; CDR3: CSVEDWGNAPTDTQYF
size: few; V: TRBV2; J: TRBJ1-2; D: NA; DNA: TGTGCCAGCAGCGGACGGTCGTATGGCTACACCTTC; CDR3: CASSGRSYGYTF
size: NA; V: TRBV7-7; J: TRBJ2-2; D: NA; DNA: TGTGCCAGCAGCCGGAGCGGATCGAACACCGGGGAGCTGTTTTTT; CDR3: CASSRSGSNTGELFF
size: few; V: TRBV6-5; J: TRBJ2-5; D: TRBD2; DNA: TGTGCCAGCAGCCGCGGGAGTGCGGGACAAGAGACCCAGTACTTC; CDR3: CASSRGSAGQETQYF
size: few; V: TRBV29-1; J: TRBJ1-5; D: TRBD1; DNA: TGCAGCGTTGGGACAGGGGGGAAACAGCCCCAGCATTTT; CDR3: CSVGTGGKQPQHF
size: NA; V: TRBV29-1; J: TRBJ1-1; D: TRBD1; DNA: TGCAGCGTTAAGCGGACAGGGACATTGAACACTGAAGCTTTCTTT; CDR3: CSVKRTGTLNTEAFF
size: NA; V: TRBV5-1; J: TRBJ2-5; D: TRBD2; DNA: TGCGCCAGCAGCTTTTTGGGACTAGCGAACCAAGAGACCCAGTACTTC; CDR3: CASSFLGLANQETQYF
size: NA; V: TRBV30; J: TRBJ2-7; D: TRBD2; DNA: TGTGCCTGGAGTGCCCTAGAGCGGGGCCTCTCCTACGAGCAGTACTTC; CDR3: CAWSALERGLSYEQYF
size: NA; V: TRBV13; J: TRBJ1-1; D: NA; DNA: TGTGCCAGCAGCTTCACGAACACTGAAGCTTTCTTT; CDR3: CASSFTNTEAFF
size: NA; V: TRBV29-1; J: TRBJ2-5; D: TRBD2; DNA: TGCAGCGTTCAACTAGCGGGAGGGCGGGAGACCCAGTACTTC; CDR3: CSVQLAGGRETQYF
size: NA; V: TRBV2; J: TRBJ2-7; D: TRBD1; DNA: TGTGCCAGCAGCCAAGGGACAGGCGAGCAGTACTTC; CDR3: CASSQGTGEQYF
size: NA; V: TRBV6-6; J: TRBJ2-7; D: NA; DNA: TGTGCCAGCAGTTACTCGTCGGCAGGGAAAACCTACGAGCAGTACTTC; CDR3: CASSYSSAGKTYEQYF
size: few; V: TRBV15; J: TRBJ2-5; D: NA; DNA: TGTGCCACCAGCAGAGATCCTCTGGTGGCCCAAGAGACCCAGTACTTC; CDR3: CATSRDPLVAQETQYF
size: NA; V: TRBV6-6; J: TRBJ2-7; D: TRBD1; DNA: TGTGCCAGCAGGGACAGGGGGTCTGACTACGAGCAGTACTTC; CDR3: CASRDRGSDYEQYF
size: NA; V: TRBV11-2; J: TRBJ2-2; D: TRBD2; DNA: TGTGCCAGCAGCTTAGTTGTAGGACTAGCGGGAGACACCGGGGAGCTGTTTTTT; CDR3: CASSLVVGLAGDTGELFF
size: few; V: TRBV2; J: TRBJ2-2; D: NA; DNA: TGTGCCAGCAGCAGCAGGGAGAACACCGGGGAGCTGTTTTTT; CDR3: CASSSRENTGELFF
size: NA; V: TRBV7-9; J: TRBJ2-5; D: NA; DNA: TGTGCCAGCAGCTCCGAGGCGGCACCTCGTACGGAGACCCAGTACTTC; CDR3: CASSSEAAPRTETQYF
size: NA; V: TRBV15; J: TRBJ2-7; D: NA; DNA: TGTGCCACCAGCATCAACTATAACCCCGGGCTAGGTAGCTACGAGCAGTACTTC; CDR3: CATSINYNPGLGSYEQYF
size: NA; V: TRBV18; J: TRBJ1-5; D: NA; DNA: TGTGCCAGCTCACCTCAGGACGAACAGCCCCAGCATTTT; CDR3: CASSPQDEQPQHF